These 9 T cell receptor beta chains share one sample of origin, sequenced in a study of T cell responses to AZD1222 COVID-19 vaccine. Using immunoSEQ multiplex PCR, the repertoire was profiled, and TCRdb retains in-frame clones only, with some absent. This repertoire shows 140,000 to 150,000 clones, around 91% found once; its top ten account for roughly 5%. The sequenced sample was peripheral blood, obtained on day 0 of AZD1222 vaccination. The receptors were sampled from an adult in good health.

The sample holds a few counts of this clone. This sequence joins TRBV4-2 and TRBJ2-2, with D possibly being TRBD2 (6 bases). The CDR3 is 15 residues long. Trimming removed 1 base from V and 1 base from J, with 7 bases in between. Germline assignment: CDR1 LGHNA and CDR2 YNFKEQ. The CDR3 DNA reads TGTGCCAGCAGCCAAGGGGACTGGAACACCGGGGAGCTGTTTTTT. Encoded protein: CASSQGDWNTGELFF.

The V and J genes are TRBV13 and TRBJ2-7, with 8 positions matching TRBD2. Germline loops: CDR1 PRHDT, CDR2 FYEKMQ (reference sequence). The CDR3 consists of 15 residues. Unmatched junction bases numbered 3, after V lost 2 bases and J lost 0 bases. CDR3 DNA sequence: TGTGCCAGCAGCTTATCCGGGGGGGGCTCCTACGAGCAGTACTTC. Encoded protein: CASSLSGGGSYEQYF. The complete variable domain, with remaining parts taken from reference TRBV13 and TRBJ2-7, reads AAGVIQSPRHLIKEKRETATLKCYPIPRHDTVYWYQQGPGQDPQFLISFYEKMQSDKGSIPDRFSAQQFSDYHSELNMSSLELGDSALYFCASSLSGGGSYEQYFGPGTRLTVT.

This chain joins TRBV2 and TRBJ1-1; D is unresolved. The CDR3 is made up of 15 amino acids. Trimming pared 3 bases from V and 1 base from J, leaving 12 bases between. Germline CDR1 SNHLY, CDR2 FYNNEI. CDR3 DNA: TGTGCCAGCAGTGATTTCTGGGAACGGAACACTGAAGCTTTCTTT. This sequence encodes CASSDFWERNTEAFF.

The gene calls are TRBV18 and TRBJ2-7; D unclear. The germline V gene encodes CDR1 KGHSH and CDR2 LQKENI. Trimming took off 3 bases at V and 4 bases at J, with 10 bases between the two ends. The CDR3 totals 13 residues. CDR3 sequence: CASSPGDEYEQYF. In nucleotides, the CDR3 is TGTGCCAGCTCACCGGGTGATGAGTACGAGCAGTACTTC.

CDR3 bases: TGTGCCAGCAGCCATCTCAATCCTGTCCTATTGGGGAGCCAGCCCCAGCATTTT. The encoded protein is CASSHLNPVLLGSQPQHF. The V gene is TRBV6-2 or TRBV6-3, the J gene TRBJ1-5; D not resolved. Germline loops: CDR1 MNHEY, CDR2 SVGEGT. This CDR3 comprises 18 residues. The ends were cut back, 6 bases at V and 7 bases at J, with 28 bases in the middle.

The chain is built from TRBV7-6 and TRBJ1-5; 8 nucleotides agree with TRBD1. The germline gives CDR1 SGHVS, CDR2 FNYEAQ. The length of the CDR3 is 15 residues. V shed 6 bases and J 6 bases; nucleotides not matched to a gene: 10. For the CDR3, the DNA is TGTGCCAGCAGTTATTACAGGGGGAAGGGTCAGCCCCAGCATTTT. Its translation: CASSYYRGKGQPQHF.

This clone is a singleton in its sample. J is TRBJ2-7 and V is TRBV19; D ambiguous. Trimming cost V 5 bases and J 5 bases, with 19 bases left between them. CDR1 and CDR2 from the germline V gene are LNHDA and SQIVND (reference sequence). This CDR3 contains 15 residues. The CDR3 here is CASSPGYGRGDEQYF. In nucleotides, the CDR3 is TGTGCCAGTAGTCCGGGTTACGGTCGTGGGGACGAGCAGTACTTC.

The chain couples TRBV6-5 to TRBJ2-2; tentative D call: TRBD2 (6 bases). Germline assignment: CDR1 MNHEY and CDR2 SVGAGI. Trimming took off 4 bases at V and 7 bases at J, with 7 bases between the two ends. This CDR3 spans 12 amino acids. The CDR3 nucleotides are TGTGCCAGCAGTTGGGGAGGCGGGGAGCTGTTTTTT. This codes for CASSWGGGELFF.

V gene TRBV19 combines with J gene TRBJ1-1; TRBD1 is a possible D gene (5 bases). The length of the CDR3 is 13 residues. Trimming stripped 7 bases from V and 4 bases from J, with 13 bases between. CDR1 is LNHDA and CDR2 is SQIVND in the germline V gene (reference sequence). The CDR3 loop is CASKGRRGTEAFF. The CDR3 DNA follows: TGTGCCAGTAAGGGGCGGCGAGGCACTGAAGCTTTCTTT.